This T cell receptor beta chain comes out of a study of beta chain features in type 1 diabetes. TCRB transcripts that were expressed got sequenced, as all of the isolated RNA had been reverse transcribed. Clones were sequenced by immunoSEQ multiplex PCR, and TCRdb holds only the in-frame ones, with some missing. The sample yields 130,000 to 150,000 clones, around a tenth seen once. After removal of 1 base from V and 7 bases from J, the junction contained 6 bases not matched to a gene. CDR1 and CDR2 from the germline V gene are SGHRS and YFSETQ. This CDR3 is built from 16 residues. This clone was seen a handful of times.

The source of this sequence is a man aged 18 to 29 in good health. The chain joins TRBV5-1 to TRBJ2-2; 11 bases are shared with TRBD2. Sequenced sample: central memory CD4+ T cells from blood. The CDR3 DNA reads as TGCGCCAGCAGCTTGATAGCGGGGGGGCAAGGCGGGGAGCTGTTTTTT. As protein: CASSLIAGGQGGELFF. Complete variable domain (other parts from reference TRBV5-1 and TRBJ2-2): KAGVTQTPRYLIKTRGQQVTLSCSPISGHRSVSWYQQTPGQGLQFLFEYFSETQRNKGNFPGRFSGRQFSNSRSEMNVSTLELGDSALYLCASSLIAGGQGGELFFGEGSRLTVL.